This T cell receptor beta chain was documented in a study of tumor and adjacent non-tumor tissue in lung cancer. About this clonotype: The junction does not match germline at one end; this may be a read error.

Three rounds of nested PCR, following a modified ARM-PCR protocol, produced the TCRbeta library. Each CDR3 protein gets one entry after TCRdb re-called the multiplex PCR reads with MiXCR. The sample has some 100,000 distinct CDR3 sequences, about 80% seen once; the top ten hold under 40%. The CDR3 consists of 15 residues. From germline, CDR1 is SGHAT and CDR2 FQNNGV. This sample's RNA came from whole unsorted tissue. This non-tumor lung sample came from over 3 cm beyond the tumor edge. The specimen sequenced was distant non-tumor lung tissue. V gene TRBV11-2 combines with J gene TRBJ2-1; D is ambiguous. This TCR derives from a man aged 55 to 69 with small cell lung cancer. CDR3 loop: CASSTSKRNYDEQFF. The CDR3 DNA is TGTGCCAGTAGCACCTCTAAGAGGAACTACGATGAACAGTTCTTC.